Listed below are T cell receptor beta chains from one sample, sequenced in a study of radiation and T cells in renal cell carcinoma. Some clones are missing from TCRdb's copy, which holds only in-frame ones; the method was immunoSEQ multiplex PCR. The data contain 20,000 to 25,000 clones, more than 75% of them singletons. This specimen consisted of blood, obtained from a patient whose treatment included radiotherapy and nephrectomy. The receptors were sampled from a man in his sixties with renal cell carcinoma. The CDR3 runs from the conserved cysteine through the conserved F or W. D genes are given only for firm matches. Size is omitted from some rows. Given values are once, few, many or a class for expanded clones.

J	D	V	size	CDR3	DNA
TRBJ2-7	TRBD2	TRBV18	NA	CASSPTSGGYEQYF	TGTGCCAGCTCCCCAACTAGCGGGGGCTACGAGCAGTACTTC
TRBJ1-1	NA	TRBV20-1	few	CSRSTDTEAFF	TGCAGCCGATCCACAGACACTGAAGCTTTCTTT
TRBJ1-2	TRBD1	TRBV2	NA	CASIFGTEAYGYTF	TGTGCCAGCATTTTCGGGACAGAAGCCTATGGCTACACCTTC
TRBJ2-2	TRBD1	TRBV9	NA	CASSVSRDRPNTGELFF	TGTGCCAGCAGCGTATCCCGGGACAGACCGAACACCGGGGAGCTGTTTTTT
TRBJ1-2	TRBD1	TRBV5-6	NA	CASSLGDRGGYTF	TGTGCCAGCAGCTTGGGGGACAGGGGTGGCTACACCTTC
TRBJ2-5	NA	TRBV7-2	NA	CASSLVWQGETQYF	TGTGCCAGCAGCTTAGTTTGGCAGGGTGAGACCCAGTACTTC
TRBJ2-1	NA	TRBV13	once	CASSTTSHGYNEQFF	TGTGCCAGCAGCACCACTAGTCATGGGTACAATGAGCAGTTCTTC
TRBJ2-2	TRBD1	TRBV6-4	NA	CASSEDRGTGELFF	TGTGCCAGCAGTGAGGACAGGGGCACCGGGGAGCTGTTTTTT
TRBJ2-5	TRBD2	TRBV7-2	NA	CASSFLAGSLGSYQETQYF	TGTGCCAGCAGCTTTCTAGCGGGAAGCCTGGGCTCGTACCAAGAGACCCAGTACTTC
TRBJ2-5	NA	TRBV5-1	NA	CASSLEGRAQETQYF	TGCGCCAGCAGCTTGGAGGGCAGGGCCCAAGAGACCCAGTACTTC
TRBJ1-2	NA	TRBV10-3	NA	CAISVSNGPQGHGYTF	TGTGCCATCAGTGTATCAAACGGACCACAGGGCCATGGCTACACCTTC
TRBJ2-5	NA	TRBV9	NA	CASSTQLGTQYF	TGTGCCAGCAGCACCCAATTGGGGACCCAGTACTTC
TRBJ2-7	NA	TRBV25-1	NA	CASTKGGSFSYEQYF	TGTGCCAGCACCAAAGGGGGGAGCTTCTCCTACGAGCAGTACTTC
TRBJ2-1	NA	TRBV18	few	CASSPAYANEQFF	TGTGCCAGCTCACCCGCATACGCAAATGAGCAGTTCTTC
TRBJ2-2	TRBD2	TRBV9	NA	CASSVGASGRVGELFF	TGTGCCAGCAGCGTAGGGGCTAGCGGGAGGGTCGGGGAGCTGTTTTTT
TRBJ2-3	TRBD2	TRBV9	NA	CASSARTSGSTDTQYF	TGTGCCAGCAGCGCCCGGACTAGCGGGTCTACAGATACGCAGTATTTT
TRBJ1-4	TRBD1	TRBV7-2	NA	CASSSPTGGNEKLFF	TGTGCCAGCAGCTCCCCGACAGGGGGCAATGAAAAACTGTTTTTT
TRBJ2-7	NA	TRBV2	few	CASSYDGPGGF	TGTGCCAGCAGTTACGACGGACCTGGAGGCTTC
TRBJ1-3	NA	TRBV5-6	few	CASSLRGTSGNTIYF	TGTGCCAGCAGCTTGAGGGGTACTTCTGGAAACACCATATATTTT
TRBJ1-3	NA	TRBV27	NA	CASSLRSGGNTIYF	TGTGCCAGCAGTTTGAGGTCCGGAGGAAACACCATATATTTT
TRBJ1-3	TRBD1	TRBV9	NA	CASSVATGTGNTIYF	TGTGCCAGCAGCGTAGCGACAGGGACTGGAAACACCATATATTTT
TRBJ2-3	NA	TRBV21-1	NA	CASRKSGRNLTDTQYF	TGTGCCAGCAGAAAATCGGGTAGAAACCTTACAGATACGCAGTATTTT
TRBJ2-7	NA	TRBV30	NA	CAWSVRGGTYEQYF	TGTGCCTGGAGTGTACGTGGGGGAACCTACGAGCAGTACTTC
TRBJ1-4	NA	TRBV29-1	NA	CSVRSATNEKLFF	TGCAGCGTCCGGTCTGCAACTAATGAAAAACTGTTTTTT
TRBJ1-3	NA	TRBV7-7	NA	CASSPGSSSGNTIYF	TGTGCTAGCAGCCCTGGCAGTTCCTCTGGAAACACCATATATTTT
TRBJ1-1	NA	TRBV7-3	NA	CASSSSHRADTEAFF	TGTGCCAGCAGCTCCTCCCATAGGGCAGACACTGAAGCTTTCTTT
TRBJ1-6	NA	TRBV7-9	NA	CASSFRGQNSPLHF	TGTGCCAGCAGCTTCCGGGGGCAAAATTCACCCCTCCACTTT
TRBJ2-7	NA	TRBV7-8	NA	CASSSRISYEQYF	TGTGCCAGCAGCTCACGGATCTCCTACGAGCAGTACTTC
TRBJ1-2	TRBD1	TRBV7-9	NA	CASSPQGFDGYTF	TGTGCCAGCAGCCCACAGGGGTTTGATGGCTACACCTTC
TRBJ2-1	NA	TRBV7-2	once	CASSSFRNLQFF	TGTGCCAGCAGCTCCTTCCGGAACTTGCAGTTCTTC
TRBJ1-4	NA	TRBV7-2	NA	CASSLDLGSEKLFF	TGTGCCAGCAGCTTAGACCTGGGCAGTGAAAAACTGTTTTTT